This T cell receptor (beta chain) was captured by sequencing in a study of blood T cells in healthy people across ages. The amount of total RNA extracted per sample was at least 5.5 micrograms. Germline V gene data show CDR1 as SGHRS and CDR2 as YFSETQ. This CDR3 is 14 amino acids long. V lost 6 bases, J lost 4 bases, and 16 bases lay in between. The authors ran a second PCR of roughly 6 to 11 cycles using a sample-barcoded 5' primer and a J-beta primer mix. MiXCR, run by TCRdb on the 5' RACE reads, gives a single entry per CDR3 protein. The table has 1.2 million to 1.5 million distinct CDR3 sequences, around 42% seen once; the top ten hold roughly 8.2%. This clonotype was seen at least ten times.

V and J are TRBV5-1 and TRBJ2-5; D remains ambiguous. This clonotype originated in a young woman in good health. Material for sequencing was blood. DNA of the CDR3: TGCGCCAGCACCCAGACCACCGGGCGAGAGACCCAGTACTTC. Amino acids: CASTQTTGRETQYF.